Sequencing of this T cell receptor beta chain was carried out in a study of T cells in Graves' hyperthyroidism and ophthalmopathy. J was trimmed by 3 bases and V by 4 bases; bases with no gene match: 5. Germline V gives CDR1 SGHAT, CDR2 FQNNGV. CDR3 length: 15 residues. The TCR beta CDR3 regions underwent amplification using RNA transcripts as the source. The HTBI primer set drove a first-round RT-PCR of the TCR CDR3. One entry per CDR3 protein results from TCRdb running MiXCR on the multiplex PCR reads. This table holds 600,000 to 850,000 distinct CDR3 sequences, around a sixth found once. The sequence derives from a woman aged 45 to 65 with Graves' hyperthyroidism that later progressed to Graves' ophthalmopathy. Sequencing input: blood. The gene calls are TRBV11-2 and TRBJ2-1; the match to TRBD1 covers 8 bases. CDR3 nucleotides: TGTGCCAGCAGCTCCCTGACAGGGGTCTACAATGAGCAGTTCTTC. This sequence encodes CASSSLTGVYNEQFF.